The rows below give T cell receptor beta chains drawn from one sample of a study of T cell repertoires in ileal Crohn's disease. TCRdb keeps only in-frame clones here, not all; method: immunoSEQ multiplex PCR. The sample contains roughly 31,000 clones, 80% of which appear only once. The sequencing input was ileal tissue. These receptor sequences come from an adult with Crohn's disease. Both conserved end residues are part of each CDR3. A D gene is named only where the DNA matches it firmly. Not every row has a clone size; where given, it reads once, few, many or a size class.

size: NA
J: TRBJ2-1
V: TRBV7-9
D: TRBD2
CDR3: CASSLATSGVNEQFF
DNA: TGTGCCAGCAGCTTAGCGACTAGCGGGGTCAATGAGCAGTTCTTC

size: NA
J: TRBJ2-5
V: TRBV25-1
D: NA
CDR3: CATSLRVETQYF
DNA: TGTGCCACCTCGCTGCGTGTTGAGACCCAGTACTTC

size: NA
J: TRBJ1-5
V: TRBV5-6
D: NA
CDR3: CASSFAGGNQPQHF
DNA: TGTGCCAGCAGCTTTGCGGGCGGCAATCAGCCCCAGCATTTT

size: NA
J: TRBJ2-1
V: TRBV7-3
D: NA
CDR3: CASSFIRFGLAPNEQFF
DNA: TGTGCCAGCAGCTTTATTCGGTTTGGACTGGCTCCCAATGAGCAGTTCTTC

size: NA
J: TRBJ2-5
V: TRBV18
D: NA
CDR3: CASSPGGEGTQYF
DNA: TGTGCCAGCTCACCTGGAGGTGAGGGGACCCAGTACTTC

size: NA
J: TRBJ2-6
V: TRBV9
D: NA
CDR3: CASSSDRTSGANVLTF
DNA: TGTGCCAGCAGCTCGGACAGAACCTCTGGGGCCAACGTCCTGACTTTC

size: NA
J: TRBJ2-3
V: TRBV6-1
D: TRBD2
CDR3: CASSERTSGVATQYF
DNA: TGTGCCAGCAGTGAACGGACTAGCGGGGTTGCTACGCAGTATTTT

size: few
J: TRBJ1-5
V: TRBV9
D: NA
CDR3: CASSVDSSGADSNQPQHF
DNA: TGTGCCAGCAGCGTAGATTCCTCTGGGGCAGATAGCAATCAGCCCCAGCATTTT

size: NA
J: TRBJ1-2
V: TRBV9
D: NA
CDR3: CASSGRQRSNYGYTF
DNA: TGTGCCAGCAGCGGACGACAGCGATCTAACTATGGCTACACCTTC

size: NA
J: TRBJ2-1
V: TRBV4-3
D: NA
CDR3: CASSRDGRDEQFF
DNA: TGCGCCAGCAGCCGCGACGGGAGAGATGAGCAGTTCTTC

size: NA
J: TRBJ2-7
V: TRBV29-1
D: TRBD2
CDR3: CSVSWAGGNEQYF
DNA: TGCAGCGTGTCCTGGGCGGGAGGGAACGAGCAGTACTTC

size: NA
J: TRBJ2-3
V: TRBV5-5
D: TRBD1
CDR3: CASSFTGARVTDTQYF
DNA: TGTGCCAGCAGCTTTACAGGGGCAAGGGTCACAGATACGCAGTATTTT

size: once
J: TRBJ2-2
V: TRBV7-8
D: TRBD1
CDR3: CASSLTGGTGELFF
DNA: TGTGCCAGCAGCCTGACAGGGGGGACCGGGGAGCTGTTTTTT

size: once
J: TRBJ1-5
V: TRBV4-1
D: TRBD1
CDR3: CASSQPDRPNQPQHF
DNA: TGCGCCAGCAGCCAACCGGACAGGCCGAATCAGCCCCAGCATTTT

size: NA
J: TRBJ2-7
V: TRBV27
D: NA
CDR3: CASREAFSYEQYF
DNA: TGTGCCAGCAGGGAAGCGTTCTCCTACGAGCAGTACTTC

size: NA
J: TRBJ2-1
V: TRBV4-1
D: TRBD2
CDR3: CASSQEGVAGGYNEQFF
DNA: TGCGCCAGCAGCCAAGAGGGGGTAGCGGGAGGGTACAATGAGCAGTTCTTC

size: NA
J: TRBJ1-2
V: TRBV4-2
D: NA
CDR3: CASSQETGHYGYTF
DNA: TGTGCCAGCAGCCAAGAAACCGGTCACTATGGCTACACCTTC

size: NA
J: TRBJ2-3
V: TRBV5-6
D: TRBD1
CDR3: CASSPPGTGVDTQYF
DNA: TGTGCCAGCAGTCCCCCCGGGACAGGGGTAGATACGCAGTATTTT

size: NA
J: TRBJ1-2
V: TRBV19
D: TRBD1
CDR3: CASRPSQGINYGYTF
DNA: TGTGCCAGTAGGCCCTCACAGGGGATTAACTATGGCTACACCTTC

size: NA
J: TRBJ2-5
V: TRBV5-4
D: NA
CDR3: CASSPLGPETQYF
DNA: TGTGCCAGCAGCCCTCTGGGCCCAGAGACCCAGTACTTC

size: few
J: TRBJ2-2
V: TRBV6-6
D: TRBD1
CDR3: CASSRDRNTGELFF
DNA: TGTGCCAGCAGTAGGGACAGGAACACCGGGGAGCTGTTTTTT

size: NA
J: TRBJ2-1
V: TRBV4-1
D: NA
CDR3: CASSQDRVASGNGIF
DNA: NA

size: NA
J: TRBJ1-2
V: TRBV7-8
D: TRBD1
CDR3: CASSPWGQGGGGYTF
DNA: TGTGCCAGCAGCCCGTGGGGACAGGGCGGCGGTGGCTACACCTTC

size: NA
J: TRBJ2-7
V: TRBV13
D: NA
CDR3: CASSSLGWEDYEQYF
DNA: TGTGCCAGCAGCTCCCTAGGTTGGGAGGACTACGAGCAGTACTTC